This T cell receptor (beta chain) is drawn from a study of blood T cell repertoires in COVID-19. The overall study: Material from acute and convalescent COVID-19 was sourced from the United States, Italy and Spain. The cDNA or gDNA used as material had been derived from T cells, B-cell-depleted T cells, or PBMCs.

In the authors' workflow: From reference gene primer amplification, estimates of nucleated cell counts were derived. TCRdb keeps only in-frame clones here, not all; method: immunoSEQ multiplex PCR. V, J and clone size are those of that table, while D and trimming were read from the DNA. Of around 200,000 clones in the sample, roughly 80% are singletons; the top ten hold roughly 13%. This clone was detected once. The length of the CDR3 is 14 residues. Trimming left V 0 bases short and J 2 bases short, with 5 bases between. The germline V gene has CDR1 SGHDN and CDR2 FVKESK. This TCR came from a man aged 50 to 60 who had recovered from COVID-19. The source material was peripheral blood. The chain has TRBV14 and TRBJ2-1; D call uncertain. CDR3 DNA sequence: TGTGCCAGCAGCCAAGAATCGGCCTACAATGAGCAGTTCTTC. This sequence encodes CASSQESAYNEQFF.